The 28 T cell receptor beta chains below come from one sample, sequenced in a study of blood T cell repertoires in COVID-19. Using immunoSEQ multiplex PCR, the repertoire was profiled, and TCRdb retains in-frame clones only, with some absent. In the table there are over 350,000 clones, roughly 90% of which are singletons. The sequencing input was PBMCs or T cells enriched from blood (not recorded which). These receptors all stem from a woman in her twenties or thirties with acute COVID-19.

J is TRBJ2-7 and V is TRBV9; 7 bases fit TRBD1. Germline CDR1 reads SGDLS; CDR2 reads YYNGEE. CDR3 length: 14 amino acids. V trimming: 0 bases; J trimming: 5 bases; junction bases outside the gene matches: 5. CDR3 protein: CASSVDRGSDEQYF. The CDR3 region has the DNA TGTGCCAGCAGCGTAGACAGGGGCAGCGACGAGCAGTACTTC.

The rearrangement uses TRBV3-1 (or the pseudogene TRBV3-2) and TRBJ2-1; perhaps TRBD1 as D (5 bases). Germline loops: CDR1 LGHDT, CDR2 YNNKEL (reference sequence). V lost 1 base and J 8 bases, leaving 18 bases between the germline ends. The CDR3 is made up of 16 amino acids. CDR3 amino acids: CASSQVVRVRGDEQFF. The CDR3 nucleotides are TGTGCCAGCAGCCAAGTTGTCAGGGTACGTGGGGATGAGCAGTTCTTC.

CDR3 nucleotide sequence: TGTGCCAGCTCACCGAGGGACAGGGGGGTCTCCGGGGAGCTGTTTTTT. This translates into CASSPRDRGVSGELFF. The chain uses TRBV18 and TRBJ2-2; 11 nucleotides match TRBD1. V gave up 3 bases and J gave up 6 bases; unmatched junction bases: 6. Germline CDR1 is KGHSH and CDR2 is LQKENI. CDR3 length: 16 amino acids.

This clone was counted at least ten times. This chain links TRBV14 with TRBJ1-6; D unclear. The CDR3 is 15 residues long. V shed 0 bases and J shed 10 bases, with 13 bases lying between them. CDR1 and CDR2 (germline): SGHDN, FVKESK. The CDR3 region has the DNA TGTGCCAGCAGCCAAGATCTCCCAGTAAAATCACCCCTCCACTTT. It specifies CASSQDLPVKSPLHF.

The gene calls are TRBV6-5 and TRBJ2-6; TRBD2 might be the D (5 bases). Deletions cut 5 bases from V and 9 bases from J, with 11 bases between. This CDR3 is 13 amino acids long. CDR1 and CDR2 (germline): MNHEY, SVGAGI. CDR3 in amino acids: CASSQWGDNVLTF. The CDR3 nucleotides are TGTGCCAGCAGTCAGTGGGGAGACAACGTCCTGACTTTC.

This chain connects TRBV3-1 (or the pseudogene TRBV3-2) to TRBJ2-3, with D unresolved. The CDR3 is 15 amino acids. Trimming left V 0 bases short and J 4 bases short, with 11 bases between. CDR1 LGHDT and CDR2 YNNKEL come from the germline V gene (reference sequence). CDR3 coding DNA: TGTGCCAGCAGCCAAGACTACCGTTTCCCAGATACGCAGTATTTT. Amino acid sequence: CASSQDYRFPDTQYF.

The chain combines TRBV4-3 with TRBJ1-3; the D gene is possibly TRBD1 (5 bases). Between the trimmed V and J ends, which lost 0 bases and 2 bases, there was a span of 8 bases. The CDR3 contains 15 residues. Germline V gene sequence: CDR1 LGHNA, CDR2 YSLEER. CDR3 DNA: TGCGCCAGCAGCCAAGATTTAGGGGCTGGAAACACCATATATTTT. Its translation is CASSQDLGAGNTIYF.

The CDR3 sequence is CASSEVGRGSHQPQHF. CDR3 coding DNA: TGTGCCAGCAGTGAAGTTGGAAGGGGGAGCCATCAGCCCCAGCATTTT. The genes are TRBV2 and TRBJ1-5, with TRBD1 as a possible D gene (6 bases). The CDR3 spans 16 residues. Trimming left V 1 base short and J 5 bases short, with 15 bases between. Per germline, CDR1 SNHLY and CDR2 FYNNEI.

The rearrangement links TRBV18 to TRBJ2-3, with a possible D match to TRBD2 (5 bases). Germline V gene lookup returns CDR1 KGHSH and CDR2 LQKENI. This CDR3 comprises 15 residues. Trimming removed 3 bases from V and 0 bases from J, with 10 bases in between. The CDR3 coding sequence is TGTGCCAGCTCACCTCTCGGGGTTAGCACAGATACGCAGTATTTT. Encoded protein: CASSPLGVSTDTQYF.

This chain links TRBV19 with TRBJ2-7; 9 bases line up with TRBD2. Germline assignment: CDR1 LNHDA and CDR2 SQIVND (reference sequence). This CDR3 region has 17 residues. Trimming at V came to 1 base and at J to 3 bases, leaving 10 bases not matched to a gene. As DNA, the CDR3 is TGTGCCAGTAGTATAGCAGGCGGGGGGGCGTCATTCTACGAGCAGTACTTC. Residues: CASSIAGGGASFYEQYF.

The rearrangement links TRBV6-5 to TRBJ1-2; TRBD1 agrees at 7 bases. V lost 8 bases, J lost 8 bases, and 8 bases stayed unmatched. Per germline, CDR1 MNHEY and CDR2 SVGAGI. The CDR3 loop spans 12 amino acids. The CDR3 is CASGGQKEGYTF. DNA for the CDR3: TGTGCCAGCGGGGGACAGAAAGAAGGCTACACCTTC.

CDR3 nucleotide sequence: TGTGCCTGGAGTACTCCCGACAGTAACACTGAAGCTTTCTTT. It codes for CAWSTPDSNTEAFF. The chain links TRBV30 to TRBJ1-1; D perhaps matches TRBD1 (5 bases). V was cut by 2 bases and J by 2 bases, with 12 bases left in between. There are 14 residues in the CDR3. Germline CDR1 reads GTSNPN; CDR2 reads SVGIG (reference sequence).

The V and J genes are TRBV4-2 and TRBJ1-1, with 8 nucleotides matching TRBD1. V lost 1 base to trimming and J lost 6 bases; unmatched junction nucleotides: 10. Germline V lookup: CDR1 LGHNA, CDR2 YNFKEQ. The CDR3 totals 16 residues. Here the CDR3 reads CASSQVRAGGLAEAFF. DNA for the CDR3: TGTGCCAGCAGCCAAGTCAGGGCAGGGGGCTTGGCTGAAGCTTTCTTT.

Here the CDR3 DNA reads TGTGCCACCAGTGATTCAGGGGCGCGGAGTAACACCATATATTTT. Its translation is CATSDSGARSNTIYF. This rearrangement joins TRBV24-1 to TRBJ1-3; D is perhaps TRBD1 (6 bases). Trimming cost V 2 bases and J 7 bases, with 14 bases left between them. CDR3 length: 15 amino acids. Germline-derived CDR1 and CDR2 are KGHDR and SFDVKD.

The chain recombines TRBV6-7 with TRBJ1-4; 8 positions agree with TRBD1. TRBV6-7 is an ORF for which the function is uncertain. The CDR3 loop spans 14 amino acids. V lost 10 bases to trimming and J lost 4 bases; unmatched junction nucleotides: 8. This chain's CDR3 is CAIRPGQDNEKLFF. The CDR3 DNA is TGTGCCATTCGTCCGGGACAGGATAATGAAAAACTGTTTTTT.

The CDR3, as DNA: TGTGCCAGCAGCCATACGACTAGCGGGGACCATGAGCAGTTCTTC. This gives the protein CASSHTTSGDHEQFF. The chain uses TRBV11-2 and TRBJ2-1, with 11 bases that match TRBD2. CDR1 and CDR2 from the germline V gene are SGHAT and FQNNGV. The V and J ends lost 5 bases and 8 bases, in that order; junction bases with no gene match: 8. There are 15 residues in the CDR3.

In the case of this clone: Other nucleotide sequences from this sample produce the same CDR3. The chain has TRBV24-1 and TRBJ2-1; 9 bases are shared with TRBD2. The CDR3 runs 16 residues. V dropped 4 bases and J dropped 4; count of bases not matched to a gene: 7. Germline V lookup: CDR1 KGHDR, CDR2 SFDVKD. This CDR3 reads CATSDLSGGPYNEQFF. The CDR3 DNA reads TGTGCCACCAGTGACCTTAGCGGGGGCCCATACAATGAGCAGTTCTTC.

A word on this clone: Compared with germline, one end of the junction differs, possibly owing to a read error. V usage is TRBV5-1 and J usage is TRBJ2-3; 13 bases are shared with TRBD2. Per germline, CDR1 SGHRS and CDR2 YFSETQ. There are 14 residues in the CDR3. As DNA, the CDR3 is TGCGCCAGCAGCTTGTTAGGGACTAGCGGGGCCATGTTCTTT. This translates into CASSLLGTSGAMFF.

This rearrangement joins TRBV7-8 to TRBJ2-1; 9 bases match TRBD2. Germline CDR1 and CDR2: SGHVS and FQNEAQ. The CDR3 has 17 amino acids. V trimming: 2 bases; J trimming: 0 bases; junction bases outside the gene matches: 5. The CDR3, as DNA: TGTGCCAGCAGCTTATTAGGCGGGGGGGACTCCTACAATGAGCAGTTCTTC. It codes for CASSLLGGGDSYNEQFF.

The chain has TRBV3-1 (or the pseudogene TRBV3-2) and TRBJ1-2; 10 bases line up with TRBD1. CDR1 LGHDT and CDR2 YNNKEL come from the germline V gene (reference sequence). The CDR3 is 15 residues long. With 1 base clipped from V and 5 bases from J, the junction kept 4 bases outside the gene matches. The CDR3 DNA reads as TGTGCCAGCAGCCAAGGAAGGGGACAGGGGTATGGCTACACCTTC. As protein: CASSQGRGQGYGYTF.

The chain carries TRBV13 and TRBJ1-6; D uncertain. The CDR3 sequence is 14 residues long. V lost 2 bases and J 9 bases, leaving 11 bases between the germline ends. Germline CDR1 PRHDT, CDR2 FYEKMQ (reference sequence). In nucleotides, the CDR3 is TGTGCCAGCAGCTTAATGGAGGGCCCTTCACCCCTCCACTTT. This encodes CASSLMEGPSPLHF.

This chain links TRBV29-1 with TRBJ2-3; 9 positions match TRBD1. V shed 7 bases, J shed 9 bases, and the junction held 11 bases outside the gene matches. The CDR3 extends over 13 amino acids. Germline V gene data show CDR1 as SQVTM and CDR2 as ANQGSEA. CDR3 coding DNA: TGCAGCGCCCAGGACAGGGGCGAGGCCACGCAGTATTTT. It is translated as CSAQDRGEATQYF.

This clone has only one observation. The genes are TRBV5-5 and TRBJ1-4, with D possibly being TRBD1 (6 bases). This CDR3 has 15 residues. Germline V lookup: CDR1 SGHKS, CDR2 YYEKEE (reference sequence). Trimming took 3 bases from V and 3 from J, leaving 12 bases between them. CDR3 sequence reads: CASSSHRVPNEKLFF. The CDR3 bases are TGTGCCAGCAGCTCCCACAGGGTTCCTAATGAAAAACTGTTTTTT.

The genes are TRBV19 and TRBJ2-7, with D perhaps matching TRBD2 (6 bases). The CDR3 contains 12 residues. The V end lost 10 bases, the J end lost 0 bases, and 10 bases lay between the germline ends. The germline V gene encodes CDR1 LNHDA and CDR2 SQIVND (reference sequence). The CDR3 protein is CATASASYEQYF. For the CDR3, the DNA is TGTGCCACCGCTAGCGCCTCCTACGAGCAGTACTTC.

The CDR3 loop reads CASSIFHGTTNEKLFF. As DNA, the CDR3 is TGTGCCAGTAGTATTTTTCACGGGACAACTAATGAAAAACTGTTTTTT. The chain couples TRBV19 to TRBJ1-4; no clear D. V was cut by 3 bases and J by 0 bases, with 11 bases left in between. Germline CDR1 is LNHDA and CDR2 is SQIVND (reference sequence). The CDR3 length is 16 residues.

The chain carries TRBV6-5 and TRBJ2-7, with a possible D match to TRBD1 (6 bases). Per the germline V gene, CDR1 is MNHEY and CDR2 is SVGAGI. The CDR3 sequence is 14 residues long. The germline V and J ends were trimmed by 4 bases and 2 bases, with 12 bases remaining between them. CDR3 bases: TGTGCCAGCAGTTCCCGGGACACTACCTACGAGCAGTACTTC. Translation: CASSSRDTTYEQYF.

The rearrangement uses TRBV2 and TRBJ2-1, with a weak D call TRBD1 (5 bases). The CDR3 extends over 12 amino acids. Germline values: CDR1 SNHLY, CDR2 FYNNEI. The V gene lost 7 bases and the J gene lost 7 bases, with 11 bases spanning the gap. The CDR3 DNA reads TGTGCCAGCATACAGGAGCTGAATGAGCAGTTCTTC. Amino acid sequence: CASIQELNEQFF.

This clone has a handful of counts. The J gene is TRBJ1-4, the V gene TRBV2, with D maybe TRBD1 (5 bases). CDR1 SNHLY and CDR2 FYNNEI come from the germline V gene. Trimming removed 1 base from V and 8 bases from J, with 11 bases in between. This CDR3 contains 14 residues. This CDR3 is CASSEGQGREKLFF. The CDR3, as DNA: TGTGCCAGCAGTGAAGGGCAGGGCCGGGAAAAACTGTTTTTT.